This T cell receptor (beta chain) emerged from a study of PD-L1 blockade in urothelial cancer. Study in general: Anywhere from 0 to 3 prior chemotherapy regimens had been received by patients.

The CDR3 runs to 15 residues. The trim removed 2 bases at V and 3 bases at J, leaving 5 bases unmatched. Germline V lookup: CDR1 SGHVS, CDR2 FQNEAQ. Clones were sequenced by immunoSEQ multiplex PCR, and TCRdb holds only the in-frame ones, with some missing. This repertoire shows 50,000 to 55,000 clones, more than 70% found once; its top ten account for less than 2.5%. The sample's time point: peripheral blood 6 weeks after treatment start. The sample consisted of PBMCs, taken around atezolizumab (anti-PD-L1) treatment. This sequence was found in a man aged 60-69 years with urothelial cancer. This chain links TRBV7-8 with TRBJ2-7; 9 nucleotides align to TRBD1. Here the CDR3 reads CASSLSGQGHYEQYF. The CDR3 DNA follows: TGTGCCAGCAGCTTAAGTGGACAGGGGCACTACGAGCAGTACTTC.